These T cell receptor beta chains were read from a single sample in a study of human T cells and chemical hapten exposure. TCRdb re-analysed the RACE reads in MiXCR, keeping a single row per CDR3 protein. The table has around 130,000 distinct CDR3 sequences, 8.5% to 9.5% seen once. The sequenced sample was whole blood. The receptor source for this set is a male donor in good health. Some clones in this sample may be carry-over from other donors' samples. The CDR3 runs from the conserved cysteine through the conserved F or W. Fields, in order: CDR3 protein, CDR3 DNA, V gene, D gene, J gene, clone size. D genes are given only for firm matches. The size entry is marked missing in some rows and otherwise reads once, few, many or a size class.

CDR3aa: CASSLGTSGEQFF
CDR3nt: TGTGCCAGCAGCTTAGGGACTAGCGGGGAACAGTTCTTC
v_gene: TRBV7-6
d_gene: TRBD2
j_gene: TRBJ2-1
abundance: few

CDR3aa: CASSPGQGINYEQYF
CDR3nt: TGTGCCAGCAGTCCAGGACAGGGGATTAACTACGAGCAGTACTTC
v_gene: TRBV6-5
d_gene: TRBD1
j_gene: TRBJ2-7
abundance: few

CDR3aa: CASSQDRGGNTIYF
CDR3nt: TGTGCCAGCAGTCAGGACAGGGGTGGAAACACCATATATTTT
v_gene: TRBV12-3/TRBV12-4
d_gene: TRBD1
j_gene: TRBJ1-3
abundance: few

CDR3aa: CASSERGRLNYGYTF
CDR3nt: TGTGCCAGCAGTGAACGGGGCAGACTAAACTATGGCTACACCTTC
v_gene: TRBV6-1
d_gene: -
j_gene: TRBJ1-2
abundance: few

CDR3aa: CASSQPRQQETQYF
CDR3nt: TGTGCCAGCAGCCAACCCAGACAGCAAGAGACCCAGTACTTC
v_gene: TRBV3-1
d_gene: -
j_gene: TRBJ2-5
abundance: few

CDR3aa: CASSARDRSYNEQFF
CDR3nt: TGTGCCAGCTCAGCACGGGACAGGTCCTACAATGAGCAGTTCTTC
v_gene: TRBV18
d_gene: TRBD1
j_gene: TRBJ2-1
abundance: few

CDR3aa: CASSRDIRRTEAFF
CDR3nt: TGCGCCAGCAGCCGCGACATCAGGAGAACTGAAGCTTTCTTT
v_gene: TRBV5-1
d_gene: -
j_gene: TRBJ1-1
abundance: few

CDR3aa: CASSYPDAASTDTQYF
CDR3nt: TGTGCCAGCAGTTACCCGGACGCTGCTAGCACAGATACGCAGTATTTT
v_gene: TRBV6-5
d_gene: -
j_gene: TRBJ2-3
abundance: many

CDR3aa: CASSQWPSGRGTDTQYF
CDR3nt: TGTGCCAGCAGCCAATGGCCTAGCGGGAGGGGGACGGATACGCAGTATTTT
v_gene: TRBV7-2
d_gene: TRBD2
j_gene: TRBJ2-3
abundance: many

CDR3aa: CASSFRVETQYF
CDR3nt: TGTGCCAGCAGCTTCAGGGTGGAGACCCAGTACTTC
v_gene: TRBV7-2
d_gene: -
j_gene: TRBJ2-5
abundance: -

CDR3aa: CASSAGQGVGEQFF
CDR3nt: TGTGCCAGCAGCGCGGGACAGGGGGTGGGTGAGCAGTTCTTC
v_gene: TRBV7-2
d_gene: TRBD1
j_gene: TRBJ2-1
abundance: few

CDR3aa: CSATQGTVLQETQYF
CDR3nt: TGCAGTGCCACACAAGGGACAGTCCTACAAGAGACCCAGTACTTC
v_gene: TRBV20-1
d_gene: TRBD1
j_gene: TRBJ2-5
abundance: many

CDR3aa: CASSSRTGEREKLFF
CDR3nt: TGTGCCAGCAGTTCTAGGACAGGGGAGAGGGAAAAACTGTTTTTT
v_gene: TRBV27
d_gene: TRBD1
j_gene: TRBJ1-4
abundance: few

CDR3aa: CARGQGTYEQYF
CDR3nt: TGCGCCAGGGGACAGGGGACGTACGAGCAGTACTTC
v_gene: TRBV23-1
d_gene: TRBD1
j_gene: TRBJ2-7
abundance: few

CDR3aa: CASRNYNSPLHF
CDR3nt: TGCGCCAGCAGGAACTATAATTCACCCCTCCACTTT
v_gene: TRBV5-1
d_gene: -
j_gene: TRBJ1-6
abundance: many

CDR3aa: CASSFGLAGPSTDTQYF
CDR3nt: TGTGCCAGCAGCTTCGGACTAGCGGGACCTAGCACAGATACGCAGTATTTT
v_gene: TRBV7-6
d_gene: TRBD2
j_gene: TRBJ2-3
abundance: few

CDR3aa: CASSIPPGQGNEQFF
CDR3nt: TGTGCCAGTAGTATCCCCCCGGGACAGGGTAACGAGCAGTTCTTC
v_gene: TRBV19
d_gene: TRBD1
j_gene: TRBJ2-1
abundance: few

CDR3aa: CASSVAGGRNQPQHF
CDR3nt: TGTGCCAGCAGCGTCGCGGGGGGCCGAAATCAGCCCCAGCATTTT
v_gene: TRBV12-3/TRBV12-4
d_gene: -
j_gene: TRBJ1-5
abundance: many

CDR3aa: CASSLRTTYEQYF
CDR3nt: TGCGCCAGCAGCTTGAGGACCACCTACGAGCAGTACTTC
v_gene: TRBV5-1
d_gene: -
j_gene: TRBJ2-7
abundance: -

CDR3aa: CASSYGGLAGRGTDTQYF
CDR3nt: TGTGCCAGCAGCTACGGGGGACTAGCGGGGCGGGGCACAGATACGCAGTATTTT
v_gene: TRBV7-9
d_gene: TRBD2
j_gene: TRBJ2-3
abundance: -

CDR3aa: CASSRQGWQPQHF
CDR3nt: TGTGCCAGCAGCCGACAGGGCTGGCAGCCCCAGCATTTT
v_gene: TRBV6-8
d_gene: TRBD1
j_gene: TRBJ1-5
abundance: -

CDR3aa: CASSYFLLGQGTGELFF
CDR3nt: TGTGCCAGCAGTTATTTCTTGTTAGGACAGGGGACCGGGGAGCTGTTTTTT
v_gene: TRBV12-3/TRBV12-4
d_gene: TRBD1
j_gene: TRBJ2-2
abundance: many

CDR3aa: CSARYSLANTGELFF
CDR3nt: TGCAGTGCTAGATACAGCCTCGCGAACACCGGGGAGCTGTTTTTT
v_gene: TRBV20-1
d_gene: -
j_gene: TRBJ2-2
abundance: -

CDR3aa: CASSQDLTAGGYSEQFF
CDR3nt: TGCGCCAGCAGCCAAGACTTAACAGCGGGGGGGTACAGTGAGCAGTTCTTC
v_gene: TRBV4-3
d_gene: TRBD2
j_gene: TRBJ2-1
abundance: -

CDR3aa: CASSQDRDYGYTF
CDR3nt: TGCGCCAGCAGCCAAGACAGGGACTATGGCTACACCTTC
v_gene: TRBV5-1
d_gene: TRBD1
j_gene: TRBJ1-2
abundance: many

CDR3aa: CASSQDFGEQFF
CDR3nt: TGTGCCAGCAGCCAAGACTTTGGCGAGCAGTTCTTC
v_gene: TRBV3-1
d_gene: -
j_gene: TRBJ2-1
abundance: few

CDR3aa: CASARGISDTEAFF
CDR3nt: TGTGCCAGCGCGCGGGGGATTTCGGACACTGAAGCTTTCTTT
v_gene: TRBV2
d_gene: -
j_gene: TRBJ1-1
abundance: -

CDR3aa: CASSLRQGPNTEAFF
CDR3nt: TGTGCCAGCAGCTTACGACAGGGACCGAACACTGAAGCTTTCTTT
v_gene: TRBV7-9
d_gene: TRBD1
j_gene: TRBJ1-1
abundance: many

CDR3aa: CASSLRLAGGDEQYF
CDR3nt: TGTGCCAGCAGCTTACGACTAGCGGGAGGGGACGAGCAGTACTTC
v_gene: TRBV5-6
d_gene: TRBD2
j_gene: TRBJ2-7
abundance: -

CDR3aa: CASRLTGFSQPQHF
CDR3nt: TGTGCCAGCAGACTTACAGGGTTTTCCCAGCCCCAGCATTTT
v_gene: TRBV6-5
d_gene: -
j_gene: TRBJ1-5
abundance: -

CDR3aa: CASSHRESKKLFF
CDR3nt: TGTGCCAGCAGCCACAGGGAATCGAAAAAACTGTTTTTT
v_gene: TRBV6-2/TRBV6-3
d_gene: -
j_gene: TRBJ1-4
abundance: few

CDR3aa: CASSLGDINTEAFF
CDR3nt: TGTGCCAGCAGTTTGGGAGATATAAACACTGAAGCTTTCTTT
v_gene: TRBV12-3/TRBV12-4
d_gene: -
j_gene: TRBJ1-1
abundance: -

CDR3aa: CASSRRTSGSGETQYF
CDR3nt: TGCGCCAGCAGCCGCCGGACTAGCGGGAGCGGCGAGACCCAGTACTTC
v_gene: TRBV5-1
d_gene: TRBD2
j_gene: TRBJ2-5
abundance: few

CDR3aa: CASMEQGTYEQYF
CDR3nt: TGTGCCAGTATGGAGCAGGGGACCTACGAGCAGTACTTC
v_gene: TRBV19
d_gene: -
j_gene: TRBJ2-7
abundance: few

CDR3aa: CASGASGVNEQFF
CDR3nt: TGCGCCAGCGGGGCTAGCGGGGTCAATGAGCAGTTCTTC
v_gene: TRBV10-1
d_gene: TRBD2
j_gene: TRBJ2-1
abundance: -

CDR3aa: CAISEQSYQETQYF
CDR3nt: TGTGCCATCAGTGAGCAGAGCTACCAAGAGACCCAGTACTTC
v_gene: TRBV10-3
d_gene: -
j_gene: TRBJ2-5
abundance: -

CDR3aa: CASSLNVAYEQYF
CDR3nt: TGTGCCAGCAGCTTAAATGTCGCCTACGAGCAGTACTTC
v_gene: TRBV7-2
d_gene: -
j_gene: TRBJ2-7
abundance: -